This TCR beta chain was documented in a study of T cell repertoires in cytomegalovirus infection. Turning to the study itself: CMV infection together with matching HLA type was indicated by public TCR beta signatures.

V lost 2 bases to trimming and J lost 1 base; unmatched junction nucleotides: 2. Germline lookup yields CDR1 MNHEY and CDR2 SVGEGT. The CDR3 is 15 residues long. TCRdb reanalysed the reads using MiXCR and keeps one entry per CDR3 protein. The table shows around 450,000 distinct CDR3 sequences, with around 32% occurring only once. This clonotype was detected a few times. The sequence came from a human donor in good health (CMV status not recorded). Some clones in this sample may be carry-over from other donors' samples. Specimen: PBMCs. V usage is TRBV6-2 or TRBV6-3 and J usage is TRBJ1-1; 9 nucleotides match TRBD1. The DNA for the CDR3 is TGTGCCAGCAGTTACCCGGGACAGGGGAACACTGAAGCTTTCTTT. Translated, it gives CASSYPGQGNTEAFF.